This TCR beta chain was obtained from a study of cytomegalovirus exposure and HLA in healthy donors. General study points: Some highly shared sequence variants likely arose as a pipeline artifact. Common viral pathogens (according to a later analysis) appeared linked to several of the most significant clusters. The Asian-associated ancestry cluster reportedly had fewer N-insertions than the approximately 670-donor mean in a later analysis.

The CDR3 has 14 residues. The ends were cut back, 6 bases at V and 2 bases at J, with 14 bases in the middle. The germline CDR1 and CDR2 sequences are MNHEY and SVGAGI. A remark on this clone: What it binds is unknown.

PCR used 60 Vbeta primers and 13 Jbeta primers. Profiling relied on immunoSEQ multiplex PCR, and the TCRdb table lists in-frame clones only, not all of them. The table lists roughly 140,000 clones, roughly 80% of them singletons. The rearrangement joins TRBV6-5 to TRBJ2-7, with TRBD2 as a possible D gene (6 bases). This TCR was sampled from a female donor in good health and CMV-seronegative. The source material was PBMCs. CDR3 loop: CASSPGGSPYEQYF. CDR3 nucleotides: TGTGCCAGCAGCCCCGGAGGGAGTCCCTACGAGCAGTACTTC.